This TCR beta chain appears in the sequencing data of a study of T cell responses to AZD1222 COVID-19 vaccine. Looked up from germline, CDR1 is SGHAT and CDR2 is FQNNGV. This CDR3 spans 17 amino acids. V was pared by 3 bases and J by 6 bases, with 8 bases of the junction left unmatched. TCRdb's copy holds only in-frame clones and misses some; the assay was immunoSEQ multiplex PCR. The sample yields about 130,000 clones, about 82% seen once. A word on this clone: The target antigen is unknown.

Whole-study findings and limits: After two AZD1222 doses, spike-specific TCR breadth and depth rose versus day 0. Targets within unmutated variant regions were reportedly found for nearly half of spike-specific TCRs.

The material was peripheral blood, obtained on day 0 of AZD1222 vaccination. V is TRBV11-2 and J is TRBJ2-3; 14 bases match TRBD2. The source of this sequence is an adult in good health. This CDR3 reads CASSLGTSGGSGDTQYF. Written as DNA, the CDR3 is TGTGCCAGCAGCTTGGGGACTAGCGGGGGTAGCGGGGATACGCAGTATTTT.